Shown below are 18 T cell receptor beta chains from a single sample sequenced in a study of human T cells and chemical hapten exposure. Documented time point: pre-sensitization, week 0. The sample's treatment: therapeutic diphenylcyclopropenone sensitization with weekly scalp DPC. TCRdb re-called the RACE reads with MiXCR, one entry per CDR3 protein. The sample includes around 300,000 distinct CDR3 sequences, just under 8% seen only once; the top ten take approximately 1.2%. The sequencing used whole blood, collected in connection with sensitization to the hapten diphenylcyclopropenone (DPC). Receptors originate from a man younger than 35 with alopecia areata. Some clones in this sample may be carry-over from other donors' samples.

The sample holds a few counts of this clonotype. This chain joins TRBV12-3 or TRBV12-4 and TRBJ2-5, with 10 bases lining up with TRBD2. CDR3 length: 15 amino acids. With V trimmed by 6 bases and J by 4 bases, 8 bases remained unmatched. The CDR3 coding sequence is TGTGCCAGCAGGATTGATTCTAGCGGGGGAGAGACCCAGTACTTC. It yields the protein CASRIDSSGGETQYF.

The gene calls are TRBV10-1 and TRBJ1-4; a weak D match, TRBD1 (5 bases). The ends were cut back, 6 bases at V and 10 bases at J, with 18 bases in the middle. The CDR3 has 14 amino acids. Germline assignment: CDR1 WNHNN and CDR2 SYGVQD (reference sequence). This CDR3 is CASRTPGRKRKLFF. CDR3 coding DNA: TGCGCCAGCAGAACCCCAGGGCGAAAAAGAAAACTGTTTTTT.

The chain employs TRBV11-2 and TRBJ2-1; 14 nucleotides align to TRBD2. The CDR3 is 16 amino acids. Germline loops: CDR1 SGHAT, CDR2 FQNNGV. V trimming: 5 bases; J trimming: 6 bases; junction bases outside the gene matches: 6. The CDR3 bases are TGTGCCAGCAGCCGACTAGCGGGGGGGCCGCCCAATGAGCAGTTCTTC. As protein: CASSRLAGGPPNEQFF. Complete variable domain (other parts from reference TRBV11-2 and TRBJ2-1): EAGVAQSPRYKIIEKRQSVAFWCNPISGHATLYWYQQILGQGPKLLIQFQNNGVVDDSQLPKDRFSAERLKGVDSTLKIQPAKLEDSAVYLCASSRLAGGPPNEQFFGPGTRLTVL.

This chain links TRBV7-3 with TRBJ2-5; no clear D. The CDR3 has 13 residues. Germline loops: CDR1 SGHTA, CDR2 FQGTGA. The V and J ends lost 5 bases and 4 bases respectively, with 11 bases between them. CDR3: CASSTSPSETQYF. The CDR3 DNA is TGTGCCAGCAGCACAAGCCCCTCAGAGACCCAGTACTTC.

The genes are TRBV5-1 and TRBJ2-3, with a possible D match to TRBD1 (5 bases). The CDR3 covers 14 residues. Germline V gene sequence: CDR1 SGHRS, CDR2 YFSETQ. Trimming removed 6 bases from V and 4 bases from J, with 15 bases in between. The CDR3 DNA follows: TGCGCCAGCACCGAACTGACAGCCGCAGATACGCAGTATTTT. The encoded protein is CASTELTAADTQYF. Supplemented by reference TRBV5-1 and TRBJ2-3, the full variable domain reads KAGVTQTPRYLIKTRGQQVTLSCSPISGHRSVSWYQQTPGQGLQFLFEYFSETQRNKGNFPGRFSGRQFSNSRSEMNVSTLELGDSALYLCASTELTAADTQYFGPGTRLTVL.

There are a few counts of this clonotype. This rearrangement joins TRBV6-2 or TRBV6-3 to TRBJ2-1, with 7 bases that match TRBD1. CDR1 and CDR2 (germline): MNHEY, SVGEGT. Trimming cost V 2 bases and J 4 bases; bases outside gene matches: 5. The CDR3 covers 15 residues. The CDR3 sequence: CASSYAPGQYNEQFF. CDR3 DNA sequence: TGTGCCAGCAGTTACGCACCGGGACAGTACAATGAGCAGTTCTTC.

The chain has TRBV20-1 and TRBJ2-1, with D possibly matching TRBD2 (7 bases). The V gene lost 5 bases and the J gene lost 0 bases, with 23 bases spanning the gap. The CDR3 totals 18 residues. Germline V gene lookup returns CDR1 DFQATT and CDR2 SNEGSKA (reference sequence). The CDR3 coding sequence is TGCAGTGCTGGTGGCCCGGGGGGCCTTTCAAACTCCTACAATGAGCAGTTCTTC. Protein: CSAGGPGGLSNSYNEQFF.

In its sample, this clonotype was seen many times. The chain links TRBV2 to TRBJ1-1; D is undetermined. V lost 6 bases and J 1 base, leaving 15 bases between the germline ends. This CDR3 is 15 amino acids long. The germline CDR1 and CDR2 sequences are SNHLY and FYNNEI. The CDR3 nucleotides are TGTGCCAGCAGGGGCTGGGAACAACAGAACACTGAAGCTTTCTTT. Translated: CASRGWEQQNTEAFF.

The chain couples TRBV6-2 or TRBV6-3 to TRBJ2-6, with a possible D match to TRBD1 (5 bases). The V end lost 5 bases, the J end lost 0 bases, and 8 bases lay between the germline ends. The germline V gene has CDR1 MNHEY and CDR2 SVGEGT. CDR3 length: 15 amino acids. As DNA, the CDR3 is TGTGCCAGCAGTCTGACAGACTCTGGGGCCAACGTCCTGACTTTC. It specifies CASSLTDSGANVLTF.

The sample holds a few counts of this clonotype. The chain recombines TRBV4-1 with TRBJ1-5; D is undetermined. From germline, CDR1 is MGHRA and CDR2 YSYEKL. V lost 1 base and J lost 0, with 10 bases in between. This CDR3 has 16 amino acids. CDR3 loop: CASSQGVWGSNQPQHF. CDR3 sequence (DNA): TGCGCCAGCAGCCAAGGAGTTTGGGGTAGCAATCAGCCCCAGCATTTT.

This clonotype was seen at least ten times. The chain uses TRBV29-1 and TRBJ1-4; D not resolved. Germline V gives CDR1 SQVTM, CDR2 ANQGSEA. The CDR3 spans 15 residues. V was clipped by 0 bases and J by 4 bases, with 12 bases between them. The CDR3 reads CSVEDLGARNEKLFF. CDR3 DNA: TGCAGCGTTGAAGATCTAGGAGCCCGTAATGAAAAACTGTTTTTT.

Only a few counts were recorded for this clonotype. The gene calls are TRBV12-3 or TRBV12-4 and TRBJ1-1; D remains unclear. CDR3 size: 11 residues. V was trimmed by 8 bases and J by 6 bases, leaving 10 bases between them. CDR3 protein: CASQMGAEAFF. CDR3 in DNA: TGTGCCAGCCAGATGGGCGCTGAAGCTTTCTTT.

This clonotype was counted between two and nine times. The chain joins TRBV11-3 to TRBJ2-3; 7 nucleotides agree with TRBD2. CDR1 and CDR2 (germline): SGHNT, YENEEA. J was trimmed by 12 bases and V by 0 bases; bases with no gene match: 6. This CDR3 is 13 amino acids long. Written as DNA, the CDR3 is TGTGCCAGCAGCTTAGAGACTAGCCTCCCCCAGTATTTT. It is translated as CASSLETSLPQYF.

This clonotype has more than one count but fewer than ten. The V call is TRBV20-1, the J call TRBJ2-1; the match to TRBD2 covers 12 bases. CDR3 size: 13 residues. V lost 3 bases and J lost 10; bases outside the gene matches: 4. Germline V gene data show CDR1 as DFQATT and CDR2 as SNEGSKA (reference sequence). CDR3 sequence: CSASGTSGGEQFF. CDR3 bases: TGCAGTGCTAGTGGAACTAGCGGGGGGGAGCAGTTCTTC.

This clonotype was recorded a few times. This chain uses TRBV27 with TRBJ1-6, with TRBD1 identical over 8 bases. Germline-derived CDR1 and CDR2 are MNHEY and SMNVEV (reference sequence). This CDR3 is 13 amino acids long. After removal of 11 bases from V and 9 bases from J, the junction contained 9 bases not matched to a gene. The CDR3 sequence: CASQTGVTSPLHF. DNA for the CDR3: TGTGCCTCCCAGACAGGGGTGACTTCACCCCTCCACTTT.

The genes are TRBV20-1 and TRBJ1-3; 8 bases agree with TRBD1. Germline V gene sequence: CDR1 DFQATT, CDR2 SNEGSKA (reference sequence). V was clipped by 6 bases and J by 2 bases; unmatched bases: 9. This CDR3 region has 15 residues. The CDR3 DNA reads as TGCAGTGCCGGACAGGGATACGACCCTGGAAACACCATATATTTT. This translates into CSAGQGYDPGNTIYF.

This clonotype was recorded a few times. V and J are TRBV5-1 and TRBJ1-1, with unresolved D. Germline V gene lookup returns CDR1 SGHRS and CDR2 YFSETQ. This CDR3 has 15 amino acids. V lost 4 bases and J lost 1, with 14 bases in between. The CDR3 region has the DNA TGCGCCAGCAGCCTGGAGATCGACGCGAACACTGAAGCTTTCTTT. It yields the protein CASSLEIDANTEAFF.

The V call is TRBV29-1, the J call TRBJ2-1, with D perhaps TRBD2 (6 bases). The CDR3 totals 14 residues. V lost 3 bases and J lost 0, with 9 bases in between. Per the germline V gene, CDR1 is SQVTM and CDR2 is ANQGSEA. CDR3 amino acids: CSVDVGSSYNEQFF. The DNA for the CDR3 is TGCAGCGTTGACGTCGGGAGCTCCTACAATGAGCAGTTCTTC.